This T cell receptor beta chain was sequenced for a study of OX40 agonist ivuxolimab in advanced cancers. About the research overall: Melanoma, hepatocellular carcinoma, head and neck or renal cell cancer occurred in dose-escalation patients. Enrollees could have had prior anti-PD-1, anti-PD-L1 or anti-CTLA-4 therapy, which 40% to 45% had received.

On this clone itself: Its matching antigen is unknown.

Study results and caveats: The antigen specificity of the peripheral T cells (those that were expanded) was not determined.

Clones were sequenced by immunoSEQ multiplex PCR, and TCRdb holds only the in-frame ones, with some missing. The profile shows roughly 100,000 clones, approximately 85% of them singletons. Sequencing used CD4+ or CD8+ T cells sorted from blood, obtained in a trial of the OX40 agonist ivuxolimab. This clonotype originated in an adult with an advanced solid tumor such as melanoma, head and neck, liver or kidney cancer.

The CDR3 is CASSLGDANEQFF. The CDR3, as DNA: TGTGCCAGCAGCTTGGGGGACGCCAATGAGCAGTTCTTC. The genes are TRBV5-4 and TRBJ2-1; D assignment may be TRBD1 or TRBD2 (5 bases each). The germline V and J ends were trimmed by 0 bases and 6 bases, with 7 bases remaining between them. The germline gives CDR1 SGHNT, CDR2 YYREEE (reference sequence). CDR3 length equals 13 residues.